Listed here are 20 T cell receptor beta chains from one sample, sequenced in a study of control samples from healthy donors and cancer patients. Profiled with immunoSEQ multiplex PCR; TCRdb holds only in-frame clones, not every one. The sample has around 99,000 clones, roughly nine tenths seen once; the top ten hold 3.5% to 4.5%. Sequenced: blood. The receptors derive from a human donor in good health. The donor label of this sample is uncertain.

This rearrangement joins TRBV5-1 to TRBJ1-3; D call uncertain. The CDR3 has 17 amino acids. With 0 bases removed from V and 1 base from J, the gap between germline ends came to 14 bases. Germline V CDR1 and CDR2: SGHRS, YFSETQ. CDR3 loop: CASSLDGRASSGNTIYF. In DNA form, the CDR3 reads TGCGCCAGCAGCTTGGACGGGCGGGCTAGTTCTGGAAACACCATATATTTT. Full variable domain (rest looked up from reference TRBV5-1 and TRBJ1-3): KAGVTQTPRYLIKTRGQQVTLSCSPISGHRSVSWYQQTPGQGLQFLFEYFSETQRNKGNFPGRFSGRQFSNSRSEMNVSTLELGDSALYLCASSLDGRASSGNTIYFGEGSWLTVV.

This clone was seen a few times. The V gene is TRBV19, the J gene TRBJ1-6; D gene unclear. The CDR3 sequence is 14 residues long. Germline CDR1 reads LNHDA; CDR2 reads SQIVND (reference sequence). The V end was cut by 1 base, the J end by 11 bases, with 12 bases between. CDR3 DNA sequence: TGTGCCAGTAGTATAGGAGGGCAGCAGCCACCCCTCCACTTT. Translation gives CASSIGGQQPPLHF.

The chain links TRBV24-1 to TRBJ1-5, with D possibly being TRBD1 (5 bases). V lost 9 bases and J lost 1, with 12 bases in between. The CDR3 is made up of 14 amino acids. Germline loops: CDR1 KGHDR, CDR2 SFDVKD. CDR3 nucleotide sequence: TGTGCCACCGCCGGGGCTTTAAGCAATCAGCCCCAGCATTTT. Protein: CATAGALSNQPQHF.

CDR3 DNA: TGTGCCAGCAGTTACTTGGGACAGGGGGGGTCTGGGGCCAACGTCCTGACTTTC. This sequence encodes CASSYLGQGGSGANVLTF. V gene TRBV6-2 or TRBV6-3 combines with J gene TRBJ2-6, with TRBD1 matching over 11 bases. The length of the CDR3 is 18 residues. The junction had 3 bases not matched to a gene; V was cut back by 1 base and J by 1 base. Germline V gene sequence: CDR1 MNHEY, CDR2 SVGEGT.

The chain is built from TRBV14 and TRBJ1-1, with D possibly matching TRBD1 (6 bases). Trimming left V 1 base short and J 7 bases short, with 19 bases between. The CDR3 covers 16 residues. CDR1 and CDR2 (germline): SGHDN, FVKESK. CDR3 protein: CASSQGFSGARNEAFF. DNA for the CDR3: TGTGCCAGCAGCCAAGGTTTCTCGGGGGCGCGGAATGAAGCTTTCTTT.

This sequence joins TRBV2 and TRBJ2-1; D is unclear. The V gene lost 3 bases and the J gene lost 0 bases, with 9 bases spanning the gap. This CDR3 is built from 15 residues. CDR1 is SNHLY, CDR2 FYNNEI, per germline. The CDR3 spells CASSDPGVSYNEQFF. The CDR3 bases are TGTGCCAGCAGTGATCCAGGAGTCTCCTACAATGAGCAGTTCTTC.

J is TRBJ1-1 and V is TRBV20-1; D gene unclear. Trimming shortened V by 3 bases and J by 8 bases, and 7 bases separated the two germline ends. CDR3 length: 10 amino acids. Per germline, CDR1 DFQATT and CDR2 SNEGSKA (reference sequence). The CDR3 nucleotides read TGCAGTGCTAGTGAGGAAGAAGCTTTCTTT. Protein: CSASEEEAFF.

This clone was detected only once. The chain uses TRBV5-1 and TRBJ1-1; D is undetermined. The CDR3 length is 16 residues. Trimming shortened V by 0 bases and J by 0 bases, and 12 bases separated the two germline ends. The germline CDR1 and CDR2 sequences are SGHRS and YFSETQ. As DNA, the CDR3 is TGCGCCAGCAGCTTGGCCGGGCTGTCCGTGAACACTGAAGCTTTCTTT. Residues: CASSLAGLSVNTEAFF.

The J gene is TRBJ2-2, the V gene TRBV5-6; either TRBD1 or TRBD2 may fit D (5 bases each). This CDR3 is 16 amino acids long. Germline V lookup: CDR1 SGHDT, CDR2 YYEEEE. V shed 4 bases and J shed 1 base, with 14 bases lying between them. The CDR3 bases are TGTGCCAGCAGCCCCCCGGGGCAGGGGAACACCGGGGAGCTGTTTTTT. Translated, it gives CASSPPGQGNTGELFF. The complete variable domain, with remaining parts taken from reference TRBV5-6 and TRBJ2-2, reads DAGVTQSPTHLIKTRGQQVTLRCSPKSGHDTVSWYQQALGQGPQFIFQYYEEEERQRGNFPDRFSGHQFPNYSSELNVNALLLGDSALYLCASSPPGQGNTGELFFGEGSRLTVL.

This clone was seen only a few times. V and J are TRBV2 and TRBJ2-7, with 11 nucleotides matching TRBD2. Per germline, CDR1 SNHLY and CDR2 FYNNEI. This CDR3 contains 15 residues. J was trimmed by 4 bases and V by 2 bases; bases with no gene match: 4. The CDR3 loop is CASSEYTSGGYEQYF. In DNA, the CDR3 is TGTGCCAGCAGTGAATACACTAGCGGGGGATACGAGCAGTACTTC.

This clone appeared a single time. The genes are TRBV12-3 or TRBV12-4 and TRBJ2-7; D tentatively fits TRBD1 or TRBD2 (5 bases each). V lost 2 bases, J lost 2 bases, and 7 bases lay in between. CDR3 size: 13 residues. CDR3 loop: CASSLWGTYEQYF. The CDR3 DNA sequence: TGTGCCAGCAGTTTATGGGGGACCTACGAGCAGTACTTC.

This chain joins TRBV3-1 (or the pseudogene TRBV3-2) and TRBJ1-6; 9 nucleotides agree with TRBD1. The CDR3 loop spans 16 amino acids. V gave up 1 base and J gave up 7 bases; unmatched junction bases: 5. Germline CDR1 LGHDT, CDR2 YNNKEL (reference sequence). The CDR3 is CASSQGVGTGNSPLHF. In DNA, the CDR3 is TGTGCCAGCAGCCAAGGTGTGGGGACAGGGAATTCACCCCTCCACTTT.

The gene calls are TRBV7-3 and TRBJ2-1, with 7 bases that match TRBD2. Germline assignment: CDR1 SGHTA and CDR2 FQGTGA. CDR3 length: 13 residues. With 3 bases clipped from V and 7 bases from J, the junction kept 3 bases outside the gene matches. CDR3 sequence: CASSFAGVNEQFF. CDR3 bases: TGTGCCAGCAGCTTTGCGGGGGTTAATGAGCAGTTCTTC.

This chain uses TRBV3-1 (or the pseudogene TRBV3-2) with TRBJ2-7; possibly TRBD2 for D (5 bases). Germline-derived CDR1 and CDR2 are LGHDT and YNNKEL (reference sequence). Trimming stripped 5 bases from V and 2 bases from J, with 13 bases between. The CDR3 is 14 amino acids. CDR3 loop: CASSADLTTYEQYF. CDR3 bases: TGTGCCAGCAGCGCGGACTTGACGACCTACGAGCAGTACTTC.

The V call is TRBV10-1, the J call TRBJ1-1; 9 positions match TRBD1. The CDR3 is 15 residues long. Germline CDR1 WNHNN, CDR2 SYGVQD (reference sequence). J gave up 5 bases and V 2 bases, and 6 bases lay outside the gene matches. The CDR3 reads CASSETTGGNTEAFF. CDR3 in DNA: TGCGCCAGCAGTGAGACTACAGGGGGCAATACTGAAGCTTTCTTT.

J is TRBJ2-7 and V is TRBV6-5, with 8 bases that match TRBD2. Germline values: CDR1 MNHEY, CDR2 SVGAGI. This CDR3 contains 13 residues. V gave up 6 bases and J gave up 6 bases; unmatched junction bases: 7. CDR3 sequence: CASRQTGGTEQYF. The CDR3 nucleotides read TGTGCCAGCAGACAGACGGGGGGGACCGAGCAGTACTTC.

The gene calls are TRBV6-5 and TRBJ1-2; 7 bases align to TRBD1. V dropped 2 bases and J dropped 8; count of bases not matched to a gene: 8. The V gene's germline CDR1 is MNHEY and CDR2 SVGAGI. The CDR3 is 14 residues long. Here the CDR3 reads CASSYDRARGGYTF. The DNA of the CDR3 is TGTGCCAGCAGTTACGACAGAGCCAGGGGGGGCTACACCTTC.

The chain links TRBV29-1 to TRBJ1-3; D is unclear. Trimming cost V 3 bases and J 4 bases, with 4 bases left between them. The CDR3 contains 11 residues. Germline loops: CDR1 SQVTM, CDR2 ANQGSEA. The DNA for the CDR3 is TGCAGCGTTGAGGACGGAAACACCATATATTTT. Protein sequence: CSVEDGNTIYF.

The gene calls are TRBV10-3 and TRBJ2-1; 7 bases line up with TRBD2. Trimming took 4 bases from V and 1 from J; bases not matched to a gene: 4. CDR1 is ENHRY and CDR2 is SYGVKD in the germline V gene. The CDR3 extends over 15 amino acids. The CDR3, as DNA: TGTGCCATCAGTGCGGGGGGTCCGTCCTACAATGAGCAGTTCTTC. This codes for CAISAGGPSYNEQFF.

This clone has a single count. This sequence joins TRBV29-1 and TRBJ2-7; D might be TRBD1 (6 bases). The CDR3 spans 12 residues. Trimming took off 4 bases at V and 1 base at J, with 8 bases between the two ends. Germline CDR1 reads SQVTM; CDR2 reads ANQGSEA. The CDR3 sequence: CSVVTGSYEQYF. The CDR3 DNA is TGCAGCGTTGTCACAGGGTCCTACGAGCAGTACTTC.